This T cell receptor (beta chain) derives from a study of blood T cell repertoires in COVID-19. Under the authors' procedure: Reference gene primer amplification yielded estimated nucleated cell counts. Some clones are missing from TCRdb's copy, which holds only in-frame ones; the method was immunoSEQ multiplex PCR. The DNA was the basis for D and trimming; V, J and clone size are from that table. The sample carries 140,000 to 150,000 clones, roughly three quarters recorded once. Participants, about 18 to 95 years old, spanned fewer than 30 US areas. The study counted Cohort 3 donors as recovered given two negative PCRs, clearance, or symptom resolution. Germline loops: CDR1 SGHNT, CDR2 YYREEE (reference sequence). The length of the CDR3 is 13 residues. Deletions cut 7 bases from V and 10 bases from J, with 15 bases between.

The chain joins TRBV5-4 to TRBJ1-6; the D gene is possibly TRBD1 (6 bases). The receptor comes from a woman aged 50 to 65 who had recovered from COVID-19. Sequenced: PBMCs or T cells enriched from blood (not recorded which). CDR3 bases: TGTGCCAGCGGAACACAGGGATCCTCACCCCTCCACTTT. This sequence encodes CASGTQGSSPLHF.